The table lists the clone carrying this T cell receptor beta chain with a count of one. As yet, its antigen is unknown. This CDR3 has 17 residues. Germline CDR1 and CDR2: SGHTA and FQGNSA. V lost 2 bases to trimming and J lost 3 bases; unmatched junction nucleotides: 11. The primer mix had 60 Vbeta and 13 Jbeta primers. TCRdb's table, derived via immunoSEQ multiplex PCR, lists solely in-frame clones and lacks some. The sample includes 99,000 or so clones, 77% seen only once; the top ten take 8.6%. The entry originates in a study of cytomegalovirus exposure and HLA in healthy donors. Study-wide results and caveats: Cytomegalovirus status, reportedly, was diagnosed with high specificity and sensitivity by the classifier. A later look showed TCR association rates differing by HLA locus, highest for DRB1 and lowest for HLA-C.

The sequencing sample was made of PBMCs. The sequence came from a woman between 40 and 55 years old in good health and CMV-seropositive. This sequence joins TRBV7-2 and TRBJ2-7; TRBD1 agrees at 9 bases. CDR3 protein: CASSLNGQGISVYEQYF. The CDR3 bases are TGTGCCAGCAGCTTAAATGGACAGGGGATAAGTGTCTACGAGCAGTACTTC. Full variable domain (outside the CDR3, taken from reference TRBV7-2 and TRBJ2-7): GAGVSQSPSNKVTEKGKDVELRCDPISGHTALYWYRQSLGQGLEFLIYFQGNSAPDKSGLPSDRFSAERTGGSVSTLTIQRTQQEDSAVYLCASSLNGQGISVYEQYFGPGTRLTVT.